These 26 T cell receptor beta chains were sequenced from one sample in a study of CD4+ T cells in melanoma. Some clones are missing from TCRdb's copy, which holds only in-frame ones; the method was immunoSEQ multiplex PCR. Among more than 15,000 clones listed, roughly 76% were seen once. What was sequenced was cells from a culture (not recorded whether cultured in vitro). The origin of the receptors is a human donor with melanoma.

V is TRBV5-4 and J is TRBJ2-7; TRBD1 agrees at 8 bases. J lost 2 bases, V lost 4 bases, and 2 bases had no gene match. This CDR3 has 13 amino acids. From germline, CDR1 is SGHNT and CDR2 YYREEE (reference sequence). CDR3 protein: CASSVGQAYEQYF. CDR3 coding DNA: TGTGCCAGCAGCGTGGGACAGGCCTACGAGCAGTACTTC. Drawing the rest from reference TRBV5-4 and TRBJ2-7, the complete variable domain is ETGVTQSPTHLIKTRGQQVTLRCSSQSGHNTVSWYQQALGQGPQFIFQYYREEENGRGNFPPRFSGLQFPNYSSELNVNALELDDSALYLCASSVGQAYEQYFGPGTRLTVT.

V is TRBV7-2 and J is TRBJ2-3, with 8 bases fitting TRBD2. Germline V gene data show CDR1 as SGHTA and CDR2 as FQGNSA. Trimming took 6 bases from V and 2 from J; bases not matched to a gene: 4. There are 14 residues in the CDR3. The CDR3: CASSPAGVTDTQYF. DNA of the CDR3: TGTGCCAGCAGTCCAGCGGGGGTCACAGATACGCAGTATTTT.

This clone was observed a single time. The chain couples TRBV2 to TRBJ2-3; 8 nucleotides line up with TRBD2. This CDR3 is 14 amino acids long. Germline V CDR1 and CDR2: SNHLY, FYNNEI. V shed 7 bases, J shed 6 bases, and the junction held 9 bases outside the gene matches. The CDR3, as DNA: TGTGCCAGCACTCGTTCGGGAGGGGTCGATACGCAGTATTTT. It codes for CASTRSGGVDTQYF.

The chain joins TRBV9 to TRBJ2-2; 8 nucleotides line up with TRBD1. The CDR3 is made up of 16 amino acids. Germline V CDR1 and CDR2: SGDLS, YYNGEE. J was trimmed by 7 bases and V by 3 bases; bases with no gene match: 11. This CDR3 reads CASSAFGDRRGGELFF. CDR3 in DNA: TGTGCCAGCAGCGCCTTCGGGGACAGGAGGGGCGGGGAGCTGTTTTTT.

The chain uses TRBV10-2 and TRBJ1-2; 9 bases fit TRBD1. Germline V gene lookup returns CDR1 WSHSY and CDR2 SAAADI. The CDR3 covers 21 residues. V lost 1 base, J lost 8 bases, and 26 bases stayed unmatched. Here the CDR3 DNA reads TGCGCCAGCAGTGAGTTTGAGAATCCGGGACAGGGTCCGGGACGTGTTCGGGGCTACACCTTC. Its protein product is CASSEFENPGQGPGRVRGYTF.

V usage is TRBV7-8 and J usage is TRBJ2-7, with a tentative D call TRBD2 (5 bases). Trimming took 1 base from V and 7 from J, leaving 14 bases between them. This CDR3 has 14 residues. Germline V lookup: CDR1 SGHVS, CDR2 FQNEAQ. CDR3 residues: CASSLVAGPKEQYF. CDR3 nucleotide sequence: TGTGCCAGCAGCTTAGTGGCGGGCCCTAAGGAGCAGTACTTC.

The gene calls are TRBV7-9 and TRBJ1-4, with 12 bases that match TRBD1. The germline V gene encodes CDR1 SEHNR and CDR2 FQNEAQ (reference sequence). V dropped 6 bases and J dropped 6; count of bases not matched to a gene: 2. The CDR3 spans 14 residues. CDR3 sequence (DNA): TGTGCCAGCAGGGGACAGGGGGCATATGAAAAACTGTTTTTT. It translates to CASRGQGAYEKLFF.

The chain links TRBV5-1 to TRBJ2-2; D gene uncertain. This CDR3 is 15 amino acids long. V lost 3 bases to trimming and J lost 0 bases, with 9 bases between them. Germline V gene sequence: CDR1 SGHRS, CDR2 YFSETQ. CDR3 residues: CASSSTRTNTGELFF. The CDR3 DNA reads TGCGCCAGCAGCTCCACTCGAACGAACACCGGGGAGCTGTTTTTT. Looking up the rest from reference TRBV5-1 and TRBJ2-2 gives the full variable domain: KAGVTQTPRYLIKTRGQQVTLSCSPISGHRSVSWYQQTPGQGLQFLFEYFSETQRNKGNFPGRFSGRQFSNSRSEMNVSTLELGDSALYLCASSSTRTNTGELFFGEGSRLTVL.

The chain combines TRBV6-1 with TRBJ2-5, with 8 nucleotides matching TRBD2. This CDR3 is 14 amino acids long. V lost 0 bases to trimming and J lost 3 bases; unmatched junction nucleotides: 0. Per the germline V gene, CDR1 is MNHNS and CDR2 is SASEGT. In DNA, the CDR3 is TGTGCCAGCAGTGAAGCGCGGGGGGAAGAGACCCAGTACTTC. It codes for CASSEARGEETQYF.

This clone showed up just a few times. V gene TRBV7-9 combines with J gene TRBJ2-3, with 8 bases fitting TRBD1. The length of the CDR3 is 15 residues. The J segment lost 0 bases and the V segment lost 5 bases, leaving 4 bases of the junction unmatched. Germline loops: CDR1 SEHNR, CDR2 FQNEAQ (reference sequence). Written as DNA, the CDR3 is TGTGCCAGCAGCGGGACAGGAGCTAGCACAGATACGCAGTATTTT. Its translation: CASSGTGASTDTQYF. The full variable domain, its missing parts supplied by reference TRBV7-9 and TRBJ2-3, is DTGVSQNPRHKITKRGQNVTFRCDPISEHNRLYWYRQTLGQGPEFLTYFQNEAQLEKSRLLSDRFSAERPKGSFSTLEIQRTEQGDSAMYLCASSGTGASTDTQYFGPGTRLTVL.

This rearrangement joins TRBV27 to TRBJ2-1, with 9 nucleotides matching TRBD1. CDR1 MNHEY and CDR2 SMNVEV come from the germline V gene (reference sequence). V lost 6 bases, J lost 8 bases, and 17 bases stayed unmatched. The CDR3 loop spans 17 amino acids. The CDR3 spells CASRIRSGTGTFYEQFF. For the CDR3, the DNA is TGTGCCAGCAGGATTAGAAGCGGGACAGGGACGTTTTATGAGCAGTTCTTC.

The rearrangement uses TRBV5-1 and TRBJ2-3; 8 bases map to TRBD1. This CDR3 is 14 amino acids long. CDR1 and CDR2 (germline): SGHRS, YFSETQ. After removal of 4 bases from V and 1 base from J, the junction contained 2 bases not matched to a gene. The CDR3 region is CASSAGQGTDTQYF. CDR3 sequence (DNA): TGCGCCAGCAGCGCGGGACAGGGCACAGATACGCAGTATTTT.

V usage is TRBV9 and J usage is TRBJ2-3, with 7 bases fitting TRBD2. Per germline, CDR1 SGDLS and CDR2 YYNGEE. Unmatched junction bases numbered 10, after V lost 0 bases and J lost 3 bases. This CDR3 has 17 residues. The CDR3 protein is CASSVGVGGGRTDTQYF. Written as DNA, the CDR3 is TGTGCCAGCAGCGTAGGGGTCGGCGGGGGTCGGACAGATACGCAGTATTTT.

This rearrangement joins TRBV18 to TRBJ1-1; D might be TRBD1 (6 bases). The CDR3 is made up of 13 amino acids. The germline CDR1 and CDR2 sequences are KGHSH and LQKENI. V lost 6 bases and J 8 bases, leaving 16 bases between the germline ends. The CDR3 loop is CASSAGGGLEAFF. DNA of the CDR3: TGTGCCAGCTCCGCGGGGGGGGGCCTGGAAGCTTTCTTT.

The CDR3 loop is CASSDRAGLETQYF. The CDR3, as DNA: TGCGCCAGCAGTGATCGAGCGGGGCTAGAGACCCAGTACTTC. The chain couples TRBV10-2 to TRBJ2-5; 7 bases align to TRBD2. V trimming: 3 bases; J trimming: 4 bases; junction bases outside the gene matches: 5. Per germline, CDR1 WSHSY and CDR2 SAAADI. The CDR3 length is 14 residues.

The chain carries TRBV4-1 and TRBJ2-3, with 8 bases matching TRBD2. In germline, CDR1 is MGHRA, CDR2 YSYEKL. CDR3 size: 16 residues. V shed 4 bases, J shed 2 bases, and the junction held 8 bases outside the gene matches. As DNA, the CDR3 is TGCGCCAGCAGCCCCTGGAGCGGGGGAGCCACAGATACGCAGTATTTT. Translating it yields CASSPWSGGATDTQYF.

The chain couples TRBV6-6 to TRBJ1-3; the D is unclear. This CDR3 spans 14 amino acids. V gave up 5 bases and J gave up 8 bases, with 16 bases separating them. CDR1 and CDR2 (germline): MNHNY, SVGAGI (reference sequence). The CDR3 coding sequence is TGTGCCAGCAGTCGCCGGGCCGCCGGGGACACCATATATTTT. Amino acid sequence: CASSRRAAGDTIYF.

This clone occurred a few times. The CDR3 DNA is TGTGCCAGCAGCTTTTTGGCTAACTATGGCTACACCTTC. Amino acid sequence: CASSFLANYGYTF. The chain uses TRBV11-3 and TRBJ1-2; the D is unclear. The V end lost 3 bases, the J end lost 0 bases, and 5 bases lay between the germline ends. Germline assignment: CDR1 SGHNT and CDR2 YENEEA. The CDR3 has 13 amino acids.

V and J are TRBV4-1 and TRBJ2-1; 10 bases are shared with TRBD1. CDR1 is MGHRA, CDR2 YSYEKL, per germline. The CDR3 loop spans 13 amino acids. J gave up 15 bases and V 4 bases, and 9 bases lay outside the gene matches. The chain's CDR3 is CASSPTIRDRGFF. The DNA for the CDR3 is TGCGCCAGCAGCCCCACAATACGGGACAGGGGGTTCTTC.

In its sample, this clone was seen a few times. The chain uses TRBV4-1 and TRBJ1-5; the D gene is possibly TRBD1 (5 bases). The germline V gene has CDR1 MGHRA and CDR2 YSYEKL. V lost 0 bases to trimming and J lost 1 base, with 16 bases between them. CDR3 length: 18 residues. The DNA of the CDR3 is TGCGCCAGCAGCCAAGATACGGCGGGGGTCCGGAGCAATCAGCCCCAGCATTTT. It yields the protein CASSQDTAGVRSNQPQHF.

The chain joins TRBV5-1 to TRBJ1-2; D gene unclear. CDR1 and CDR2 (germline): SGHRS, YFSETQ. Between the trimmed V and J ends, which lost 2 bases and 8 bases, there was a span of 13 bases. The CDR3 consists of 13 residues. This CDR3 is CASSFNSEGGYTF. In nucleotides, the CDR3 is TGCGCCAGCAGCTTCAACAGTGAAGGAGGCTACACCTTC.

This chain uses TRBV18 with TRBJ1-2; D unclear. Trimming took 8 bases from V and 4 from J, leaving 17 bases between them. The CDR3 has 14 amino acids. Germline CDR1 reads KGHSH; CDR2 reads LQKENI. The CDR3 here is CASRIGTRSYGYTF. As DNA, the CDR3 is TGTGCCAGCCGGATCGGCACCCGCAGCTATGGCTACACCTTC.

The J gene is TRBJ1-3, the V gene TRBV9; D is uncertain. Germline V gene sequence: CDR1 SGDLS, CDR2 YYNGEE. Trimming stripped 0 bases from V and 6 bases from J, with 13 bases between. This CDR3 spans 15 amino acids. The CDR3 DNA is TGTGCCAGCAGCGTAGGCCATATGGGCCTAAACACCATATATTTT. It is translated as CASSVGHMGLNTIYF.

V is TRBV5-1 and J is TRBJ2-3; 14 bases agree with TRBD2. The CDR3 is 17 residues long. J was trimmed by 1 base and V by 4 bases; bases with no gene match: 5. Looked up from germline, CDR1 is SGHRS and CDR2 is YFSETQ. The CDR3 DNA reads as TGCGCCAGCAGCGTGACTAGCGGGGGGGGCCGCACAGATACGCAGTATTTT. Its protein is CASSVTSGGGRTDTQYF.

This clone came up a few times. V gene TRBV7-7 combines with J gene TRBJ2-5; D call uncertain. V shed 6 bases and J shed 3 bases, with 11 bases lying between them. The V gene's germline CDR1 is SSHAT and CDR2 FNYEAQ (reference sequence). CDR3 length: 13 residues. The CDR3 DNA is TGTGCCAGCAGATCCCTGGCGGAAGAGACCCAGTACTTC. This translates into CASRSLAEETQYF.

The rearrangement links TRBV7-6 to TRBJ2-2; 9 bases map to TRBD2. In germline, CDR1 is SGHVS, CDR2 FNYEAQ. Losses at the gene ends were 7 bases for V and 4 bases for J; bases not matched to a gene: 7. CDR3 length equals 15 residues. The CDR3 DNA follows: TGTGCCAGCACCGCGGGCGGGGGGGCCACCGGGGAGCTGTTTTTT. It codes for CASTAGGGATGELFF. The variable domain in full, completed from reference TRBV7-6 and TRBJ2-2, reads GAGVSQSPRYKVTKRGQDVALRCDPISGHVSLYWYRQALGQGPEFLTYFNYEAQQDKSGLPNDRFSAERPEGSISTLTIQRTEQRDSAMYRCASTAGGGATGELFFGEGSRLTVL.